There are a few counts of the clone carrying this T cell receptor beta chain. These data belong to a study of blood T cell repertoires in COVID-19. Study details: Sites in the United States, Italy and Spain provided acute and convalescent COVID-19 samples.

Trimming cost V 5 bases and J 1 base; bases outside gene matches: 7. In germline, CDR1 is MNHEY, CDR2 SMNVEV (reference sequence). There are 16 residues in the CDR3. Repertoires were generated with immunoSEQ multiplex PCR, while TCRdb's copy carries only in-frame clones and drops some. Of under 200,000 clones in the sample, approximately 89% were seen once. Individuals aged roughly 18 to 100 years were recruited from 24 US areas. Participants were placed into cohorts based on the clinical history they reported. This chain joins TRBV27 and TRBJ1-1, with 10 bases aligning to TRBD1. The specimen sequenced was PBMCs or T cells enriched from blood (not recorded which). The receptor was isolated from a woman aged 18-30 years who had recovered from COVID-19. In DNA form, the CDR3 reads TGTGCCAGCAGTAAGGGGGACAGGGGCCCGAACACTGAAGCTTTCTTT. It is translated as CASSKGDRGPNTEAFF.